The present TCR beta chain was sequenced within a study of blood T cells in healthy people across ages. This clonotype showed up just a few times. Its antigen is currently unknown. The CDR3 sequence is 14 residues long. V lost 0 bases and J 0 bases, leaving 7 bases between the germline ends. Germline CDR1 SGHRS, CDR2 YFSETQ. Study findings and constraints: Nothing was known about donor CMV status, and this possibly confounded expanded clonotype changes. Greater diversity and more naive CD4+ cells were seen in long-lived donors than in aged donors.

Donors gave ten milliliters of peripheral blood apiece. Through a sample-barcoded 5' primer and a J-beta primer mix, a second PCR was run for about 6 to 11 cycles. All samples yielded 2.5 million or more CDR3-containing paired-end reads. Each CDR3 protein is one row after TCRdb ran MiXCR on the 5' RACE reads. The table shows some 900,000 distinct CDR3 sequences, with 45% to 50% occurring only once. This chain connects TRBV5-1 to TRBJ2-7; D uncertain. The sequence was obtained from a man aged 30 to 45 in good health. The material sequenced was blood. CDR3 amino acids: CASSLDDISYEQYF. The CDR3, as DNA: TGCGCCAGCAGCTTGGATGACATCTCCTACGAGCAGTACTTC.